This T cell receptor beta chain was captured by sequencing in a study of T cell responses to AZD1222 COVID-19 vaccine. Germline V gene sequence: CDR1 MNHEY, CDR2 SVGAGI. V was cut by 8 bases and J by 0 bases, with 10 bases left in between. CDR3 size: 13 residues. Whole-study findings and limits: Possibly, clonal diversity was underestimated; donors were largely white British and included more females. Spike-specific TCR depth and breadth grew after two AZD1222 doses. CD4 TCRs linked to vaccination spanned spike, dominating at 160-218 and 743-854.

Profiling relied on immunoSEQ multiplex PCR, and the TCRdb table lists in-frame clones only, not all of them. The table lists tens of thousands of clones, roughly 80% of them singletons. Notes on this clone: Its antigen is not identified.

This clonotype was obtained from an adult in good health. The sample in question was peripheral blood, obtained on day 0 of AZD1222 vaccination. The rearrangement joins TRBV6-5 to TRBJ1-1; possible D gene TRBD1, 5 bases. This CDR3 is CASSQGMNTEAFF. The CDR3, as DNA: TGTGCCAGCTCCCAGGGCATGAACACTGAAGCTTTCTTT.